The 20 T cell receptor beta chains reported below all come from one sample, sequenced in a study of cytomegalovirus exposure and HLA in healthy donors. PCR was performed using 60 Vbeta and 13 Jbeta primers. Libraries were prepared by immunoSEQ multiplex PCR; TCRdb keeps only in-frame clonotypes and omits some of them. The table records more than 150,000 clones, around 86% of them present only once. Sequenced input: PBMCs. All receptors come from a man aged 35 to 55 in good health and CMV-seropositive.

The chain couples TRBV21-1 to TRBJ2-2; TRBD1, the D gene given by the table, was not confirmed from the DNA. TRBV21-1 is recorded as a pseudogene. The CDR3 consists of 16 residues. As DNA, the CDR3 is TGTGCCAGCAGCAATATTTCGGGACAGGGTTCCGGGGAGCTGTTTTTT. This gives the protein CASSNISGQGSGELFF.

The chain carries TRBV29-1 and TRBJ1-1, with a possible D match to TRBD1 (5 bases). From germline, CDR1 is SQVTM and CDR2 ANQGSEA. The CDR3 consists of 12 residues. The V and J ends lost 7 bases and 1 base respectively, with 10 bases between them. The DNA of the CDR3 is TGCAGCGCCCGACAGCCGAACACTGAAGCTTTCTTT. It codes for CSARQPNTEAFF.

This clone was seen only a few times. In DNA, the CDR3 is TGTGCCAGTTCCTCAACTAGCGACACAGATACGCAGTATTTT. This translates into CASSSTSDTDTQYF. V usage is TRBV6-4 and J usage is TRBJ2-3, with 7 bases that match TRBD2. Trimming took 9 bases from V and 2 from J; bases not matched to a gene: 8. CDR3 length: 14 amino acids. Germline V gene data show CDR1 as MRHNA and CDR2 as SNTAGT.

The chain links TRBV7-2 to TRBJ2-3; 9 positions agree with TRBD2. The ends lost 5 bases at V and 5 bases at J; junction bases unmatched: 5. The CDR3 loop spans 14 amino acids. Germline CDR1 reads SGHTA; CDR2 reads FQGNSA. CDR3 coding DNA: TGTGCCAGCAGCCCCAGTAGCGGGGGAGATACGCAGTATTTT. This codes for CASSPSSGGDTQYF. The complete variable domain, with remaining parts taken from reference TRBV7-2 and TRBJ2-3, reads GAGVSQSPSNKVTEKGKDVELRCDPISGHTALYWYRQSLGQGLEFLIYFQGNSAPDKSGLPSDRFSAERTGGSVSTLTIQRTQQEDSAVYLCASSPSSGGDTQYFGPGTRLTVL.

V is TRBV19 and J is TRBJ2-2; D perhaps matches TRBD2 (5 bases). Germline CDR1 LNHDA, CDR2 SQIVND (reference sequence). V was trimmed by 7 bases and J by 4 bases, leaving 7 bases between them. The CDR3 is 12 amino acids. For the CDR3, the DNA is TGTGCCAGTACCGGGGTCACCGGGGAGCTGTTTTTT. Protein sequence: CASTGVTGELFF. The full variable domain, in which reference TRBV19 and TRBJ2-2 provide the parts outside the CDR3, is DGGITQSPKYLFRKEGQNVTLSCEQNLNHDAMYWYRQDPGQGLRLIYYSQIVNDFQKGDIAEGYSVSREKKESFPLTVTSAQKNPTAFYLCASTGVTGELFFGEGSRLTVL.

The V and J genes are TRBV5-5 and TRBJ1-6; D is undetermined. V lost 4 bases and J 0 bases, leaving 8 bases between the germline ends. The germline CDR1 and CDR2 sequences are SGHKS and YYEKEE (reference sequence). The CDR3 runs to 15 residues. DNA of the CDR3: TGTGCCAGCAGCCCCCTGAGCTCCTATAATTCACCCCTCCACTTT. Translated, it gives CASSPLSSYNSPLHF.

The chain uses TRBV9 and TRBJ2-2, with TRBD1 identical over 7 bases. V lost 0 bases, J lost 0 bases, and 2 bases stayed unmatched. Germline values: CDR1 SGDLS, CDR2 YYNGEE. This CDR3 is built from 16 residues. The DNA for the CDR3 is TGTGCCAGCAGCGTAGTAACAGGGGCGAACACCGGGGAGCTGTTTTTT. Translated, it gives CASSVVTGANTGELFF.

This clone was counted a few times. V usage is TRBV5-1 and J usage is TRBJ2-3; the match to TRBD2 covers 7 bases. This CDR3 has 14 residues. The germline CDR1 and CDR2 sequences are SGHRS and YFSETQ. The junction had 1 base not matched to a gene; V was cut back by 2 bases and J by 1 base. DNA of the CDR3: TGCGCCAGCAGCTTTGCGGGGGGCACAGATACGCAGTATTTT. Protein sequence: CASSFAGGTDTQYF.

This clone was counted between two and nine times. The chain links TRBV7-3 to TRBJ2-5; D not certain. With 2 bases removed from V and 5 bases from J, the gap between germline ends came to 9 bases. Germline-derived CDR1 and CDR2 are SGHTA and FQGTGA. The CDR3 sequence is 13 residues long. This chain's CDR3 is CASSLWPSETQYF. CDR3 bases: TGTGCCAGCAGCTTATGGCCTTCCGAGACCCAGTACTTC.

DNA of the CDR3: TGCGCCAGCAGCGCGCGGACAAGCAGACCCTACGAGCAGTACTTC. It codes for CASSARTSRPYEQYF. The gene calls are TRBV5-1 and TRBJ2-5, with D maybe TRBD1 (5 bases). The end of the DNA fits TRBJ2-7 better, so the J call may be wrong. The CDR3 is 15 amino acids. Germline lookup yields CDR1 SGHRS and CDR2 YFSETQ.

This clone was seen a single time. The rearrangement uses TRBV5-1 and TRBJ2-2; D might be TRBD2 (6 bases). The length of the CDR3 is 16 residues. Trimming took 1 base from V and 4 from J, leaving 14 bases between them. Germline V gene sequence: CDR1 SGHRS, CDR2 YFSETQ. The CDR3 sequence: CASSLPRLGGTGELFF. CDR3 in DNA: TGCGCCAGCAGCTTGCCTCGATTGGGGGGCACCGGGGAGCTGTTTTTT.

V usage is TRBV6-4 and J usage is TRBJ2-2, with a possible D match to TRBD2 (5 bases). CDR1 is MRHNA and CDR2 is SNTAGT in the germline V gene. CDR3 length: 15 residues. The V gene lost 6 bases and the J gene lost 1 base, with 12 bases spanning the gap. In DNA, the CDR3 is TGTGCCAGCAGCGCGGACTGGGGGAACACCGGGGAGCTGTTTTTT. The encoded protein is CASSADWGNTGELFF.

The rearrangement uses TRBV6-6 and TRBJ1-5; D possibly corresponds to TRBD1 (6 bases). The germline V and J ends were trimmed by 9 bases and 6 bases, with 18 bases remaining between them. The CDR3 spans 14 residues. CDR1 and CDR2 (germline): MNHNY, SVGAGI (reference sequence). CDR3 protein: CASRQVSRSQPQHF. The CDR3 coding sequence is TGTGCCAGTAGACAGGTTTCAAGGAGTCAGCCCCAGCATTTT.

The CDR3 nucleotides are TGTGCCAGCACTGTGGACAGTCCCACTGAAGCTTTCTTT. This sequence encodes CASTVDSPTEAFF. The chain recombines TRBV6-1 with TRBJ1-1, with a tentative D call TRBD1 (6 bases). The germline V gene encodes CDR1 MNHNS and CDR2 SASEGT. Trimming left V 7 bases short and J 4 bases short, with 13 bases between. This CDR3 has 13 amino acids.

The rearrangement links TRBV15 to TRBJ1-6; D remains unclear. Germline CDR1 and CDR2: LNHNV and YYDKDF (reference sequence). Trimming cost V 5 bases and J 9 bases, with 17 bases left between them. This CDR3 spans 15 amino acids. The CDR3 DNA is TGTGCCACCAGCCCCGGTCACGTCTCTGGTTCACCCCTCCACTTT. This encodes CATSPGHVSGSPLHF.

This rearrangement joins TRBV28 to TRBJ2-7; 8 bases fit TRBD1. CDR1 is MDHEN, CDR2 SYDVKM, per germline. The CDR3 totals 16 residues. V lost 6 bases and J lost 4; bases outside the gene matches: 14. In nucleotides, the CDR3 is TGTGCCAGCAGCGGCTACAGGGGGGCCTACCTATACGAGCAGTACTTC. Amino acid sequence: CASSGYRGAYLYEQYF.

The genes are TRBV28 and TRBJ1-2; 11 bases are shared with TRBD1. The CDR3 spans 14 residues. The trim removed 4 bases at V and 7 bases at J, leaving 5 bases unmatched. Germline assignment: CDR1 MDHEN and CDR2 SYDVKM. CDR3 DNA sequence: TGTGCCAGCAGTTCCGGGGGACAGGGGGGTGGCTACACCTTC. It translates to CASSSGGQGGGYTF.

V usage is TRBV7-9 and J usage is TRBJ1-2, with D tentatively TRBD1 (6 bases). Trimming pared 5 bases from V and 3 bases from J, leaving 10 bases between. Germline V gene sequence: CDR1 SEHNR, CDR2 FQNEAQ (reference sequence). The CDR3 is 13 amino acids. This CDR3 is CASSPGVDYGYTF. In DNA form, the CDR3 reads TGTGCCAGCAGCCCAGGGGTAGACTATGGCTACACCTTC.

This chain connects TRBV5-6 to TRBJ2-4, with D tentatively TRBD1 (6 bases). This CDR3 is 13 amino acids long. CDR1 and CDR2 from the germline V gene are SGHDT and YYEEEE. V shed 3 bases and J shed 8 bases, with 12 bases lying between them. In DNA, the CDR3 is TGTGCCAGCAGCTCCGTACAGGGATACATTCAGTACTTC. Amino acid sequence: CASSSVQGYIQYF.

The sample holds many counts of this clone. The chain employs TRBV6-6 and TRBJ2-7; 7 bases fit TRBD2. The CDR3 loop spans 13 amino acids. Trimming took 4 bases from V and 4 from J; bases not matched to a gene: 4. CDR1 MNHNY and CDR2 SVGAGI come from the germline V gene (reference sequence). CDR3: CASSSQREYEQYF. CDR3 sequence (DNA): TGTGCCAGCAGTTCTCAGCGGGAATACGAGCAGTACTTC.